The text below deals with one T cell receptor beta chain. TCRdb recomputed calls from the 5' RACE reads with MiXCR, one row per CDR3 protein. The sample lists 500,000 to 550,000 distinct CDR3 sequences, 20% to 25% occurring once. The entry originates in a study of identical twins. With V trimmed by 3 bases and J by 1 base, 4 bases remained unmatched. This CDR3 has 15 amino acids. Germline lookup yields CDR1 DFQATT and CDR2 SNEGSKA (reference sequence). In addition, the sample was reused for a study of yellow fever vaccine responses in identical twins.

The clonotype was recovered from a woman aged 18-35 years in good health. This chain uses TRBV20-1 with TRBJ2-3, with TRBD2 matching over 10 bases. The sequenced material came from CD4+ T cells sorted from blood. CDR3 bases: TGCAGTGCTAGTCACGGGACTAGCGGCACAGATACGCAGTATTTT. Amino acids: CSASHGTSGTDTQYF.